The next 12 T cell receptor beta chains were all read from a single sample in a study of cytomegalovirus exposure and HLA in healthy donors. Sequencing used immunoSEQ multiplex PCR; TCRdb keeps in-frame clones, though not all of them. The data hold approximately 160,000 clones, with roughly 83% observed a single time. The sequenced sample was PBMCs. The source of these receptors is a man aged 25 to 40 in good health and CMV-seropositive.

This chain connects TRBV5-1 to TRBJ2-2, with 10 bases identical to TRBD2. Trimming at V came to 0 bases and at J to 4 bases, leaving 3 bases not matched to a gene. The length of the CDR3 is 16 residues. CDR1 and CDR2 (germline): SGHRS, YFSETQ. The DNA for the CDR3 is TGCGCCAGCAGCTTGGAACTAGCGGGACCCACCGGGGAGCTGTTTTTT. Protein: CASSLELAGPTGELFF.

This clone was seen only a few times. This chain joins TRBV2 and TRBJ1-4; D not resolved. CDR3 length equals 13 residues. Germline values: CDR1 SNHLY, CDR2 FYNNEI. V dropped 1 base and J dropped 11 bases, with 11 bases sitting between them. The CDR3: CASSEGAGGKLFF. Written as DNA, the CDR3 is TGTGCCAGCAGTGAAGGAGCAGGAGGGAAACTGTTTTTT.

This clone was picked up one time. The chain carries TRBV6-5 and TRBJ2-7; TRBD1 is a possible D gene (5 bases). CDR1 and CDR2 from the germline V gene are MNHEY and SVGAGI. The CDR3 runs 14 residues. The V and J ends lost 2 bases and 0 bases respectively, with 8 bases between them. As DNA, the CDR3 is TGTGCCAGCAGTTACGACAGAACCTCCTACGAGCAGTACTTC. Translating it yields CASSYDRTSYEQYF.

The chain carries TRBV6-5 and TRBJ2-2, with TRBD1 identical over 10 bases. Germline loops: CDR1 MNHEY, CDR2 SVGAGI. There are 15 residues in the CDR3. The junction had 6 bases not matched to a gene; V was cut back by 6 bases and J by 5 bases. The CDR3 here is CASSRQGARTGELFF. The CDR3, as DNA: TGTGCCAGCAGCCGACAGGGGGCGCGAACCGGGGAGCTGTTTTTT.

This chain connects TRBV13 to TRBJ2-3, with 8 bases fitting TRBD1. In germline, CDR1 is PRHDT, CDR2 FYEKMQ (reference sequence). Germline trimming cut 5 bases from V and 2 bases from J; bases unmatched to any gene: 9. This CDR3 is built from 16 residues. The CDR3 DNA reads as TGTGCCAGCAGCCCGCCCAGGGGGCTCTCCACAGATACGCAGTATTTT. It codes for CASSPPRGLSTDTQYF. Using reference TRBV13 and TRBJ2-3 for the parts outside the CDR3, the full variable domain is AAGVIQSPRHLIKEKRETATLKCYPIPRHDTVYWYQQGPGQDPQFLISFYEKMQSDKGSIPDRFSAQQFSDYHSELNMSSLELGDSALYFCASSPPRGLSTDTQYFGPGTRLTVL.

The chain recombines TRBV28 with TRBJ1-1; a possible D gene is TRBD1 (5 bases). The CDR3 length is 13 residues. CDR1 and CDR2 from the germline V gene are MDHEN and SYDVKM. V dropped 5 bases and J dropped 7 bases, with 14 bases sitting between them. The CDR3 here is CASSQGSRFEAFF. CDR3 nucleotides: TGTGCCAGCAGTCAGGGATCTCGCTTTGAAGCTTTCTTT.

The chain joins TRBV5-4 to TRBJ1-4, with a tentative D call TRBD1 (5 bases). CDR1 is SGHNT and CDR2 is YYREEE in the germline V gene (reference sequence). The CDR3 is 16 amino acids. V was trimmed by 0 bases and J by 8 bases, leaving 17 bases between them. The CDR3 is CASSLGGAGKQEKLFF. The DNA of the CDR3 is TGTGCCAGCAGCTTGGGCGGGGCAGGAAAACAGGAAAAACTGTTTTTT. The whole variable domain, filled in from reference TRBV5-4 and TRBJ1-4, reads ETGVTQSPTHLIKTRGQQVTLRCSSQSGHNTVSWYQQALGQGPQFIFQYYREEENGRGNFPPRFSGLQFPNYSSELNVNALELDDSALYLCASSLGGAGKQEKLFFGSGTQLSVL.

The chain uses TRBV5-4 and TRBJ2-5; TRBD2 matches 7 bases. Germline CDR1 and CDR2: SGHNT and YYREEE (reference sequence). V lost 4 bases, J lost 5 bases, and 8 bases stayed unmatched. The CDR3 runs to 14 residues. CDR3: CASSGGEAAETQYF. CDR3 in DNA: TGTGCCAGCAGCGGGGGGGAGGCCGCGGAGACCCAGTACTTC.

The chain uses TRBV7-9 and TRBJ2-7; a possible D gene is TRBD2 (5 bases). Germline lookup yields CDR1 SEHNR and CDR2 FQNEAQ (reference sequence). Trimming removed 5 bases from V and 2 bases from J, with 10 bases in between. The CDR3 has 13 amino acids. The chain's CDR3 is CASSGEGPYEQYF. The CDR3 nucleotides read TGTGCCAGCAGCGGTGAGGGCCCCTACGAGCAGTACTTC.

The chain combines TRBV27 with TRBJ2-5; D possibly corresponds to TRBD2 (6 bases). The CDR3 is made up of 14 amino acids. V shed 2 bases and J shed 5 bases, with 12 bases lying between them. CDR1 is MNHEY and CDR2 is SMNVEV in the germline V gene (reference sequence). CDR3 bases: TGTGCCAGCAGTTTAGAGGGAGGTCGGGAGACCCAGTACTTC. Residues: CASSLEGGRETQYF.

The chain uses TRBV2 and TRBJ1-4; 10 bases are a match to TRBD1. With V trimmed by 1 base and J by 6 bases, 5 bases remained unmatched. CDR1 is SNHLY, CDR2 FYNNEI, per germline. The CDR3 is made up of 16 amino acids. For the CDR3, the DNA is TGTGCCAGCAGTGAAGGGCGACAGGGGGCGCATGAAAAACTGTTTTTT. Protein sequence: CASSEGRQGAHEKLFF.

The chain carries TRBV7-9 and TRBJ2-3; 9 positions match TRBD2. This CDR3 is 15 amino acids long. J gave up 3 bases and V 5 bases, and 6 bases lay outside the gene matches. Germline lookup yields CDR1 SEHNR and CDR2 FQNEAQ (reference sequence). The CDR3 here is CASSKRGAGTDTQYF. The CDR3 nucleotides are TGTGCCAGCAGCAAGCGGGGGGCAGGGACAGATACGCAGTATTTT. Drawing the rest from reference TRBV7-9 and TRBJ2-3, the complete variable domain is DTGVSQNPRHKITKRGQNVTFRCDPISEHNRLYWYRQTLGQGPEFLTYFQNEAQLEKSRLLSDRFSAERPKGSFSTLEIQRTEQGDSAMYLCASSKRGAGTDTQYFGPGTRLTVL.